This T cell receptor (beta chain) comes out of a study of T-cell memory formation after mild COVID-19. Study as a whole: Each donor largely had its own TCR clusters.

Points from the study as a whole: The appearance of some responding clones in pre-infection memory suggested that cross-reactive memory joined.

TCRdb reanalysed the 5' RACE reads using MiXCR and keeps one entry per CDR3 protein. Among approximately 190,000 distinct CDR3 sequences, roughly 18% were seen once, and the ten largest hold 2.4%. V was trimmed by 2 bases and J by 1 base, leaving 8 bases between them. CDR3 size: 14 residues. Germline V gene lookup returns CDR1 KGHSH and CDR2 LQKENI. This clonotype was recorded many times. Its cognate antigen is unknown. The genes are TRBV18 and TRBJ2-5; D call uncertain. The source is an adult woman who had mild COVID-19 (a few samples of this study predate the infection). Cell type and time point are not known. Sequenced material: PBMCs or a T cell subset sorted from them (not recorded which). The CDR3 DNA sequence: TGTGCCAGCTCACCAAGTGGTCGCCAAGAGACCCAGTACTTC. This translates into CASSPSGRQETQYF.